This TCR beta chain was found in a study of PD-1 blockade in mismatch repair-deficient tumors. Measured with immunoSEQ multiplex PCR; TCRdb has only the in-frame clones, and not every one. Of 30,000 to 40,000 clones in the sample, around 80% were seen once. A word on this clone: As yet, its antigen is unknown.

V was clipped by 4 bases and J by 4 bases, with 11 bases between them. The CDR3 is 13 residues long. Germline V gene sequence: CDR1 SGHNT, CDR2 YYREEE (reference sequence). Findings and caveats of the study: After pembrolizumab, tumor-resident clones rose rapidly, then generally contracted before radiologic responses.

Mismatch repair deficiency was confirmed in all patients, by PCR or immunohistochemistry. The receptor comes from an adult with mismatch repair-deficient cancer. The source material was PBMCs, sampled around 6 weeks after starting pembrolizumab. The chain has TRBV5-4 and TRBJ1-1; D possibly corresponds to TRBD1 (5 bases). CDR3 in DNA: TGTGCCAGCAGCAGACCGGGGGGCACTGAAGCTTTCTTT. Residues: CASSRPGGTEAFF.